This TCR beta chain was documented in a study of blood T cells in healthy people across ages. This clonotype was found many times. Sample-barcoded 5' priming and a J-beta primer mix drove a second PCR of about 6 to 12 cycles. A single record per CDR3 protein comes from TCRdb applying MiXCR to the 5' RACE reads. The sample carries under 1,000,000 distinct CDR3 sequences, under 40% recorded once. The CDR3 contains 16 residues. Trimming cost V 5 bases and J 3 bases; bases outside gene matches: 12. CDR1 is MNHEY and CDR2 is SVGAGI in the germline V gene. The sequence was obtained from a man aged 18 to 35 in good health. V and J are TRBV6-5 and TRBJ2-5, with 7 bases matching TRBD2. The sample comprised blood. The CDR3: CASSPGTGTTEETQYF. CDR3 DNA: TGTGCCAGCAGTCCCGGGACCGGGACTACCGAAGAGACCCAGTACTTC.